The present TCR beta chain was sequenced within a study of T cells after posttransplantation cyclophosphamide. Notes on this clone: What it binds is unknown.

The V gene end was trimmed by 5 bases and the J gene end by 2 bases; junction bases not matched to a gene: 7. The CDR3 is made up of 16 amino acids. Germline CDR1 reads SGHNT; CDR2 reads YENEEA. General study results and limits: Donor-recipient repertoire similarity was low at 1-2 months, rising over year one. Tissue-infiltrating T cells from skin or gut overlapped little with blood T cells. Recipient CMV seropositivity and CMV reactivation strongly tracked TRB clonality.

Clones were read by immunoSEQ multiplex PCR, and TCRdb kept only the in-frame ones, dropping some. The sample lists around 31,000 clones, roughly 91% seen once, with 0.1% in the top ten. The naive gate required viable CD3+CD4+ or CD3+CD8+ cells with CCR7+CD45RA+CD45RO-CD95-CD27+CD28+ phenotype. This receptor was taken from a young man in good health and a related stem cell transplant donor. The sample taken for sequencing was naive CD4+ T cells sorted from blood. The rearrangement uses TRBV11-3 and TRBJ2-5; 11 positions match TRBD1. The CDR3 reads CASSPGTGGSQETQYF. The CDR3, as DNA: TGTGCCAGCAGCCCAGGGACAGGGGGTTCGCAAGAGACCCAGTACTTC.